This entry is about one TCR beta chain. This entry comes from a study of blood T cell repertoires in COVID-19. On the study more broadly: Researchers got acute and convalescent COVID-19 samples from the United States, Italy and Spain. Nucleic acid was either cDNA or gDNA, and it came from T cells, B-cell-depleted T cells, or PBMCs.

TCRdb's copy holds only in-frame clones and misses some; the assay was immunoSEQ multiplex PCR. Found here are under 300,000 clones, about 89% of them singletons; the top ten hold 8.8%. Grouping used clinical history reported by participants in a survey and questionnaire. Among Cohort 3 donors, those recovered had two negative PCRs, clearance, or symptom resolution. The V end lost 8 bases, the J end lost 5 bases, and 6 bases lay between the germline ends. The CDR3 extends over 10 amino acids. The germline gives CDR1 MNHEY, CDR2 SMNVEV (reference sequence). This TCR came from a man aged 40-55 years who had recovered from COVID-19. The sample consisted of PBMCs or T cells enriched from blood (not recorded which). The V and J genes are TRBV27 and TRBJ2-5; unclear D gene. CDR3 in DNA: TGTGCCAGCGGCTGGGAGACCCAGTACTTC. Encoded protein: CASGWETQYF.